Given below is one TCR beta chain in context. What it binds is unknown. A multiplex PCR was run with 60 Vbeta primers and 13 Jbeta primers. Repertoires were generated with immunoSEQ multiplex PCR, while TCRdb's copy carries only in-frame clones and drops some. The sample has 140,000 to 150,000 clones, more than 60% seen once. The source of the sample is a study of cytomegalovirus exposure and HLA in healthy donors. Study in general: Researchers previously reported finding 90 million to 120 million unique TCR beta sequences from 150 million to 200 million T cells. Study results and caveats: Later work found most CMV-associated TCR beta chains apparently HLA-restricted. TCR beta sequences numbering around 15,000 were associated with HLA alleles at 0.05 false discovery rate in a later analysis.

The CDR3 has 15 amino acids. Germline V gene lookup returns CDR1 MNHEY and CDR2 SMNVEV (reference sequence). J gave up 2 bases and V 2 bases, and 1 base lay outside the gene matches. The chain couples TRBV27 to TRBJ2-3; the match to TRBD1 covers 10 bases. The receptor comes from a man aged 40-49 years in good health and CMV-seropositive. The sequenced sample was PBMCs. The CDR3 region is CASSLDRGLTDTQYF. In nucleotides, the CDR3 is TGTGCCAGCAGTTTAGACAGGGGGCTCACAGATACGCAGTATTTT.